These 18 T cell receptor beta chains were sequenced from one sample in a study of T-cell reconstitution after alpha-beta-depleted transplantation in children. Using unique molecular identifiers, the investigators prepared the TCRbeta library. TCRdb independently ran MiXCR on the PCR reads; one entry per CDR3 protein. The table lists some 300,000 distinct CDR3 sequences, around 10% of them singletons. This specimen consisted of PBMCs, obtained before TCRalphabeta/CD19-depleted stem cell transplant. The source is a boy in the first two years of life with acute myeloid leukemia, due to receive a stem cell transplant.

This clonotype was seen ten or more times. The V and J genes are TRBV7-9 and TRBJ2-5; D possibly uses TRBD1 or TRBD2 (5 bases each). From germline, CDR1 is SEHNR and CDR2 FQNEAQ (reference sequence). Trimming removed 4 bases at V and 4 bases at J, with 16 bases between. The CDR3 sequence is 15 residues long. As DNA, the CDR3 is TGTGCCAGCAGCTCTCCCCGAGGGGTCGGAGAGACCCAGTACTTC. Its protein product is CASSSPRGVGETQYF.

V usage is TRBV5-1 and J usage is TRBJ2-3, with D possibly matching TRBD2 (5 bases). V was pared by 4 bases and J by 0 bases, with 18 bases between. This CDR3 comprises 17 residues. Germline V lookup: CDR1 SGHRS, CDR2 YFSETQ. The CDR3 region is CASSQPSGFLSTDTQYF. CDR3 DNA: TGCGCCAGCAGCCAACCCTCGGGATTCCTAAGCACAGATACGCAGTATTTT.

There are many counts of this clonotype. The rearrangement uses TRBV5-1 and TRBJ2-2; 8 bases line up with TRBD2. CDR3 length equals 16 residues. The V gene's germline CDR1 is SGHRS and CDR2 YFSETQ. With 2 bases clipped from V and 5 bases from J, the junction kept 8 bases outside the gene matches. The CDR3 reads CASSFRGGWETGELFF. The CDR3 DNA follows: TGCGCCAGCAGCTTTCGGGGGGGCTGGGAGACCGGGGAGCTGTTTTTT.

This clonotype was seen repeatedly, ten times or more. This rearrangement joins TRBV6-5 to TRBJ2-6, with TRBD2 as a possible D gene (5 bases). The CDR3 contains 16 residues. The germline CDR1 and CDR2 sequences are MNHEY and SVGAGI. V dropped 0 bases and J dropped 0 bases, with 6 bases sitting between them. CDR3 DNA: TGTGCCAGCAGTTACTCTGACTACTCTGGGGCCAACGTCCTGACTTTC. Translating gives CASSYSDYSGANVLTF.

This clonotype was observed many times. Here the CDR3 reads CASSSWDRRKLFF. DNA of the CDR3: TGCGCCAGCAGCTCATGGGACAGACGAAAACTGTTTTTT. The V and J genes are TRBV5-1 and TRBJ1-4, with 7 bases matching TRBD1. Losses at the gene ends were 3 bases for V and 10 bases for J; bases not matched to a gene: 6. Per germline, CDR1 SGHRS and CDR2 YFSETQ. This CDR3 spans 13 amino acids.

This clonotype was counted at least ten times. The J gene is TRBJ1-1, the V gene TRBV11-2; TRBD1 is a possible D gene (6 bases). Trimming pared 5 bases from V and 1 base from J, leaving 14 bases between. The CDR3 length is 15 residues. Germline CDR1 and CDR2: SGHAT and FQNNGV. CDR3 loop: CASSAVPGQNTEAFF. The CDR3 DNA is TGTGCCAGCAGCGCCGTACCGGGACAGAACACTGAAGCTTTCTTT. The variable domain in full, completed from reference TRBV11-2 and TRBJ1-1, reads EAGVAQSPRYKIIEKRQSVAFWCNPISGHATLYWYQQILGQGPKLLIQFQNNGVVDDSQLPKDRFSAERLKGVDSTLKIQPAKLEDSAVYLCASSAVPGQNTEAFFGQGTRLTVV.

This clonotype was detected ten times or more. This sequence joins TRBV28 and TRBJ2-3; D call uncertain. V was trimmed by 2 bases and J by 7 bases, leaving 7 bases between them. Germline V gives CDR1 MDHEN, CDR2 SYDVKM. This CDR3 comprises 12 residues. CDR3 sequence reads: CASSLKHYTQYF. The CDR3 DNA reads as TGTGCCAGCAGTTTAAAGCATTATACGCAGTATTTT. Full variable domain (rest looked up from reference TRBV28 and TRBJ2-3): DVKVTQSSRYLVKRTGEKVFLECVQDMDHENMFWYRQDPGLGLRLIYFSYDVKMKEKGDIPEGYSVSREKKERFSLILESASTNQTSMYLCASSLKHYTQYFGPGTRLTVL.

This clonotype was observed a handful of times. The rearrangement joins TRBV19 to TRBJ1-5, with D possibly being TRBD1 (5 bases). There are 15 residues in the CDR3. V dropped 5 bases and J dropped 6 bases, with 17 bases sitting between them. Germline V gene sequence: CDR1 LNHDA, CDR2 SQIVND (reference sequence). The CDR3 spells CASSGTGPGSQPQHF. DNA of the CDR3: TGTGCCAGTAGTGGAACGGGCCCAGGGAGTCAGCCCCAGCATTTT.

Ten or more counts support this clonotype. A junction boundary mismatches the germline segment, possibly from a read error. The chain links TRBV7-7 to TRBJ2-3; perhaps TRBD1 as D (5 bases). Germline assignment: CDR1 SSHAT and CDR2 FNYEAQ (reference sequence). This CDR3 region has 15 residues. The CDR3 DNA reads TGTGCTAGCAGCCCCGGAGTGGGGCACACAGATACGCAGTATTTT. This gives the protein CASSPGVGHTDTQYF.

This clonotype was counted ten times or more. The CDR3 DNA follows: TGTGCCAGCAGTTTCTATAGCGGGAGATACGAGCAGTACTTC. This gives the protein CASSFYSGRYEQYF. J is TRBJ2-7 and V is TRBV28, with 9 positions matching TRBD2. V gave up 3 bases and J gave up 4 bases; unmatched junction bases: 4. Germline CDR1 reads MDHEN; CDR2 reads SYDVKM. CDR3 length: 14 residues.

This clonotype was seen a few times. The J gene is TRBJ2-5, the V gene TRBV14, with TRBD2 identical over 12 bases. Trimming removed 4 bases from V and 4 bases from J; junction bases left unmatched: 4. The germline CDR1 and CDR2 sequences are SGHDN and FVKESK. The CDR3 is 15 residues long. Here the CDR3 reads CASSPRTSGVETQYF. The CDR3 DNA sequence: TGTGCCAGCAGCCCCCGGACTAGCGGGGTAGAGACCCAGTACTTC.

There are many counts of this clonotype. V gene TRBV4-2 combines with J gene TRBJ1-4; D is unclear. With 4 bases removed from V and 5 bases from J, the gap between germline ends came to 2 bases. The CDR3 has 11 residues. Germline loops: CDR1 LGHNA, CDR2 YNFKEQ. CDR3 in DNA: TGTGCCAGCAGCCGGAATGAAAAACTGTTTTTT. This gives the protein CASSRNEKLFF.

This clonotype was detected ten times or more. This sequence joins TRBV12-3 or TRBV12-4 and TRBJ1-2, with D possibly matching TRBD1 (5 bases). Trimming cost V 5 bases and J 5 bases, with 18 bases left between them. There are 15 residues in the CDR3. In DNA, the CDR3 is TGTGCCAGCAGTCCCGGGCAGGGCCCCCCATATGGCTACACCTTC. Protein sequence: CASSPGQGPPYGYTF.

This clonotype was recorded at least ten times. CDR3 bases: TGCGCCAGCAGCTTGGCCGAGCGGGGGATCTACGAGCAGTACTTC. Translating it yields CASSLAERGIYEQYF. V and J are TRBV5-1 and TRBJ2-7, with 8 bases matching TRBD2. This CDR3 comprises 15 residues. Germline CDR1 is SGHRS and CDR2 is YFSETQ. The V and J ends lost 0 bases and 3 bases, in that order; junction bases with no gene match: 5.

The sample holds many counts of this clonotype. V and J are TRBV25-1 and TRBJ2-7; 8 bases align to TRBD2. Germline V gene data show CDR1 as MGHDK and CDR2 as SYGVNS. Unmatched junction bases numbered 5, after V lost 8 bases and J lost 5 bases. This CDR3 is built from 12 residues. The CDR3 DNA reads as TGTGCCAGCGGTCGGCGGGGGGACGAGCAGTACTTC. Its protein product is CASGRRGDEQYF.

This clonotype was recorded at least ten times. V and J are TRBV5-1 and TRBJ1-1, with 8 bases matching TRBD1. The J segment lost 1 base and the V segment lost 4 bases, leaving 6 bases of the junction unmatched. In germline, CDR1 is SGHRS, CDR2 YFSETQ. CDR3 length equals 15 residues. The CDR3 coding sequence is TGCGCCAGCAGCCGTCCCGGGACAGGGAACACTGAAGCTTTCTTT. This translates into CASSRPGTGNTEAFF.

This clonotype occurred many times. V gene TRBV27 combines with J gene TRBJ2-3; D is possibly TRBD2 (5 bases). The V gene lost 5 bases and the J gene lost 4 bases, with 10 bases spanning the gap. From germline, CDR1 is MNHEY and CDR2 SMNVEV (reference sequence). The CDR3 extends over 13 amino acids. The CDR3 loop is CASSTGISDTQYF. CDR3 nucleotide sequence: TGTGCCAGCAGTACGGGAATTTCAGATACGCAGTATTTT.

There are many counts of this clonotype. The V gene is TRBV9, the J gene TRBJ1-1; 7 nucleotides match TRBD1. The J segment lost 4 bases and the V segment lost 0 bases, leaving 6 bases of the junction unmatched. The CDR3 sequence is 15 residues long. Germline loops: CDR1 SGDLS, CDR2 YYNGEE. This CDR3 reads CASSVEDRSGTEAFF. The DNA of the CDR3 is TGTGCCAGCAGCGTAGAGGACAGGTCGGGCACTGAAGCTTTCTTT.